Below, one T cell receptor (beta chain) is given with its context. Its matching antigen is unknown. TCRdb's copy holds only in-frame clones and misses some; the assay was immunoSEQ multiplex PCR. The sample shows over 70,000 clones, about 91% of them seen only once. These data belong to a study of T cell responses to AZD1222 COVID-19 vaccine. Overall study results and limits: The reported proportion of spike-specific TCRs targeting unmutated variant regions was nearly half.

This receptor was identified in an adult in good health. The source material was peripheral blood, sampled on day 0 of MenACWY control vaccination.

The chain's CDR3 is CSVGGPLGGSSYNEQFF. The CDR3, as DNA: TGCAGCGTTGGAGGGCCCCTTGGGGGGAGCTCCTACAATGAGCAGTTCTTC. V is TRBV29-1 and J is TRBJ2-1; D perhaps matches TRBD2 (6 bases). The V gene lost 4 bases and the J gene lost 0 bases, with 19 bases spanning the gap. Germline CDR1 is SQVTM and CDR2 is ANQGSEA. This CDR3 has 17 amino acids.